A single sample gave rise to the 30 T cell receptor beta chains below, sequenced in a study of T-cell reconstitution after alpha-beta-depleted transplantation in children. Unique molecular identifiers were incorporated during preparation of the TCRbeta library. TCRdb called the PCR reads again in MiXCR, with one record for every CDR3 protein. The profile shows about 110,000 distinct CDR3 sequences, approximately 6.9% of them singletons. Specimen: PBMCs, mostly from graft donor cells, collected 360 days after TCRalphabeta/CD19-depleted stem cell transplant. Source of these receptors: a male patient aged 2 to 9 who had a stem cell transplant for acute lymphoblastic leukemia, so the T cells may come from the graft donor.

This clonotype was counted at least ten times. The gene calls are TRBV28 and TRBJ2-7; the match to TRBD1 covers 9 bases. The CDR3 consists of 14 residues. Germline V gives CDR1 MDHEN, CDR2 SYDVKM. V dropped 6 bases and J dropped 6; count of bases not matched to a gene: 9. CDR3 sequence reads: CASRPGTGSLEQYF. Written as DNA, the CDR3 is TGTGCCAGCAGGCCCGGGACAGGGTCCCTCGAGCAGTACTTC.

This clonotype came up many times. The J gene is TRBJ2-7, the V gene TRBV18; D unclear. V was pared by 4 bases and J by 3 bases, with 10 bases between. From germline, CDR1 is KGHSH and CDR2 LQKENI. The CDR3 is 13 residues long. Here the CDR3 DNA reads TGTGCCAGCTCACTCGCCATTTTCTACGAGCAGTACTTC. Protein: CASSLAIFYEQYF.

This clonotype was counted a few times. The V call is TRBV9, the J call TRBJ2-3; D gene ambiguous. This CDR3 is built from 18 residues. CDR1 is SGDLS and CDR2 is YYNGEE in the germline V gene. V was pared by 0 bases and J by 0 bases, with 17 bases between. For the CDR3, the DNA is TGTGCCAGCAGCGTAGAACCGCAGGTGACCCCTAGCACAGATACGCAGTATTTT. Amino acids: CASSVEPQVTPSTDTQYF.

This clonotype was seen repeatedly, ten times or more. V is TRBV29-1 and J is TRBJ2-5; D unresolved. Germline CDR1 and CDR2: SQVTM and ANQGSEA. The CDR3 is 14 residues long. V lost 4 bases and J 5 bases, leaving 17 bases between the germline ends. The CDR3 coding sequence is TGCAGCGTTGCCCTCTCTGGTGGTTCGGAGACCCAGTACTTC. This codes for CSVALSGGSETQYF.

This clonotype was counted only a few times. CDR3 sequence (DNA): TGTGCCACCAGCTCGTGGGAAGGGTCCAATCCCGGGGAGCTGTTTTTT. It encodes CATSSWEGSNPGELFF. The chain employs TRBV24-1 and TRBJ2-2, with D unclear. Germline V lookup: CDR1 KGHDR, CDR2 SFDVKD. V lost 7 bases to trimming and J lost 6 bases, with 20 bases between them. The CDR3 covers 16 residues.

This clonotype was counted a few times. The chain combines TRBV2 with TRBJ2-5; D possibly corresponds to TRBD2 (6 bases). Trimming stripped 0 bases from V and 1 base from J, with 18 bases between. The CDR3 sequence is 18 residues long. Germline lookup yields CDR1 SNHLY and CDR2 FYNNEI. CDR3 protein: CASSEAVLAGSAQETQYF. For the CDR3, the DNA is TGTGCCAGCAGTGAAGCCGTCCTGGCGGGGTCCGCCCAAGAGACCCAGTACTTC.

Ten or more counts support this clonotype. The chain recombines TRBV5-5 with TRBJ2-5; the match to TRBD1 covers 9 bases. CDR3 size: 15 residues. Looked up from germline, CDR1 is SGHKS and CDR2 is YYEKEE (reference sequence). Trimming at V came to 3 bases and at J to 4 bases, leaving 7 bases not matched to a gene. CDR3 amino acids: CASSSHRGPGETQYF. The CDR3, as DNA: TGTGCCAGCAGCTCCCACAGGGGGCCGGGAGAGACCCAGTACTTC.

This clonotype was seen more than once but under ten times. The genes are TRBV11-1 and TRBJ1-5; D is ambiguous. The CDR3 has 12 residues. Germline V gene data show CDR1 as SGHAT and CDR2 as FQDESV (reference sequence). The V end lost 8 bases, the J end lost 9 bases, and 14 bases lay between the germline ends. DNA for the CDR3: TGTGCCAGCGGAAAGCCCCGGGGGCCCCAGCATTTT. Residues: CASGKPRGPQHF. The complete variable domain, with remaining parts taken from reference TRBV11-1 and TRBJ1-5, reads EAEVAQSPRYKITEKSQAVAFWCDPISGHATLYWYRQILGQGPELLVQFQDESVVDDSQLPKDRFSAERLKGVDSTLKIQPAELGDSAMYLCASGKPRGPQHFGDGTRLSIL.

Points on this clonotype: This may arise from a read error, as a much more abundant clone is one base away. The chain has TRBV6-5 and TRBJ2-3; 9 positions agree with TRBD2. The CDR3 is 16 amino acids. V lost 4 bases and J lost 4; bases outside the gene matches: 9. Germline CDR1 and CDR2: MNHEY and SVGAGI. The CDR3 DNA reads as TGTGCCAGCAGTTTTGGACTAGCGAGAGGCGCAGATACGCAGTATTTT. Translation gives CASSFGLARGADTQYF.

This clonotype has more than one count but fewer than ten. The V call is TRBV12-3 or TRBV12-4, the J call TRBJ2-3; 7 positions agree with TRBD2. V dropped 3 bases and J dropped 5; count of bases not matched to a gene: 17. The CDR3 is 18 residues long. The CDR3 loop reads CASSFGQVVEAGRDTQYF. The CDR3 coding sequence is TGTGCCAGCAGTTTTGGTCAGGTAGTGGAAGCGGGAAGAGATACGCAGTATTTT.

The table lists this clonotype with a few counts. The J gene is TRBJ1-5, the V gene TRBV24-1, with D possibly TRBD1 on 5 matching bases. Germline lookup yields CDR1 KGHDR and CDR2 SFDVKD. Trimming removed 2 bases from V and 5 bases from J, with 12 bases in between. The CDR3 is made up of 15 amino acids. In nucleotides, the CDR3 is TGTGCCACCAGTGATTCGGCCAGGGACTATCAGCCCCAGCATTTT. Protein: CATSDSARDYQPQHF.

In this sample, this clonotype turned up many times. In DNA, the CDR3 is TGCGCCAGCAGCCCGGGACTCTACAATGAGCAGTTCTTC. Amino acids: CASSPGLYNEQFF. This rearrangement joins TRBV5-1 to TRBJ2-1, with a possible D match to TRBD2 (6 bases). The germline CDR1 and CDR2 sequences are SGHRS and YFSETQ. The CDR3 is made up of 13 amino acids. The V gene lost 4 bases and the J gene lost 3 bases, with 8 bases spanning the gap.

This clonotype showed up many times. The chain combines TRBV28 with TRBJ2-3; 7 nucleotides line up with TRBD2. The CDR3 spans 17 residues. CDR1 is MDHEN, CDR2 SYDVKM, per germline. V lost 3 bases, J lost 1 base, and 10 bases stayed unmatched. For the CDR3, the DNA is TGTGCCAGCAGTTTTCCCCTTAGCGGGTGGGGCACAGATACGCAGTATTTT. It is translated as CASSFPLSGWGTDTQYF.

This clonotype showed up many times. The chain recombines TRBV5-6 with TRBJ2-7, with D possibly TRBD1 on 5 matching bases. The V end lost 1 base, the J end lost 3 bases, and 14 bases lay between the germline ends. Germline CDR1 is SGHDT and CDR2 is YYEEEE. This CDR3 has 15 amino acids. The CDR3 loop reads CASSLPRVSGYEQYF. The DNA of the CDR3 is TGTGCCAGCAGCTTGCCCAGGGTATCAGGCTACGAGCAGTACTTC.

This clonotype was observed many times. CDR3 protein: CASSYGSRTDTQYF. The CDR3 DNA is TGTGCCAGCAGTTACGGATCACGCACAGATACGCAGTATTTT. The V and J genes are TRBV12-3 or TRBV12-4 and TRBJ2-3; D remains unclear. V was trimmed by 4 bases and J by 1 base, leaving 9 bases between them. The CDR3 sequence is 14 residues long.

This clonotype showed up just a few times. V is TRBV4-3 and J is TRBJ1-2, with D unresolved. V dropped 0 bases and J dropped 8 bases, with 16 bases sitting between them. The CDR3 is 15 amino acids. Germline lookup yields CDR1 LGHNA and CDR2 YSLEER. CDR3 region: CASSQESVRLGGYTF. The CDR3 bases are TGCGCCAGCAGCCAAGAGAGCGTACGACTGGGAGGCTACACCTTC.

In this sample, this clonotype turned up many times. This sequence joins TRBV20-1 and TRBJ1-1; no clear D. The ends were cut back, 0 bases at V and 4 bases at J, with 9 bases in the middle. The CDR3 is made up of 13 amino acids. Looked up from germline, CDR1 is DFQATT and CDR2 is SNEGSKA (reference sequence). For the CDR3, the DNA is TGCAGTGCTAGAGATGGTGTAAGCACTGAAGCTTTCTTT. Translated, it gives CSARDGVSTEAFF.

This clonotype appeared many times. This chain uses TRBV19 with TRBJ1-4; D uncertain. The CDR3 spans 14 residues. Germline V CDR1 and CDR2: LNHDA, SQIVND (reference sequence). Trimming pared 3 bases from V and 3 bases from J, leaving 8 bases between. CDR3 in amino acids: CASSIAGANEKLFF. As DNA, the CDR3 is TGTGCCAGTAGTATCGCAGGCGCTAATGAAAAACTGTTTTTT.

This clonotype was counted many times. The chain couples TRBV2 to TRBJ2-4, with a possible D match to TRBD2 (6 bases). Looked up from germline, CDR1 is SNHLY and CDR2 is FYNNEI. The CDR3 covers 16 residues. V was shortened by 2 bases and J by 10 bases, with 21 bases between the two germline ends. The CDR3 reads CASSERLADNLGIQYF. CDR3 DNA: TGTGCCAGCAGTGAAAGGTTAGCGGACAACCTGGGGATTCAGTACTTC. The variable domain in full, completed from reference TRBV2 and TRBJ2-4, reads EPEVTQTPSHQVTQMGQEVILRCVPISNHLYFYWYRQILGQKVEFLVSFYNNEISEKSEIFDDQFSVERPDGSNFTLKIRSTKLEDSAMYFCASSERLADNLGIQYFGAGTRLSVL.

This clonotype was seen many times. The chain combines TRBV12-3 or TRBV12-4 with TRBJ1-1, with unresolved D. The length of the CDR3 is 10 residues. Trimming stripped 6 bases from V and 10 bases from J, with 9 bases between. The CDR3 here is CASSPRGAFF. The CDR3 nucleotides read TGTGCCAGCAGCCCGCGGGGAGCTTTCTTT.

There are many counts of this clonotype. The chain combines TRBV5-6 with TRBJ2-3; TRBD1 aligns across 7 bases. V lost 2 bases to trimming and J lost 1 base; unmatched junction nucleotides: 1. The CDR3 is made up of 14 amino acids. Germline CDR1 SGHDT, CDR2 YYEEEE. CDR3 coding DNA: TGTGCCAGCAGCTTCGGGACAGGCACAGATACGCAGTATTTT. Residues: CASSFGTGTDTQYF.

This clonotype was counted ten times or more. The chain links TRBV4-3 to TRBJ2-5, with 13 positions matching TRBD2. The V gene end was trimmed by 0 bases and the J gene end by 1 base; junction bases not matched to a gene: 8. Germline-derived CDR1 and CDR2 are LGHNA and YSLEER. The CDR3 has 19 residues. The CDR3 nucleotides read TGCGCCAGCAGCCAAGATCAACTAGCGGGAGGGCCGGTCCAAGAGACCCAGTACTTC. This gives the protein CASSQDQLAGGPVQETQYF.

This clonotype was counted at least ten times. J is TRBJ2-3 and V is TRBV7-2; 12 bases are a match to TRBD2. The V gene's germline CDR1 is SGHTA and CDR2 FQGNSA. V shed 2 bases and J 1 base; nucleotides not matched to a gene: 4. The CDR3 spans 17 residues. The CDR3 DNA reads as TGTGCCAGCAGCTTACTAGCGGGAGGGCCTGGCACAGATACGCAGTATTTT. This codes for CASSLLAGGPGTDTQYF.

This clonotype was picked up many times. V gene TRBV2 combines with J gene TRBJ2-2, with D hard to call. Deletions cut 10 bases from V and 9 bases from J, with 12 bases between. Germline CDR1 reads SNHLY; CDR2 reads FYNNEI. CDR3 length: 11 residues. The CDR3 nucleotides are TGTGCCACCCTCTCGAGTAGGGAGCTGTTTTTT. It specifies CATLSSRELFF.

Worth noting for this clonotype: Possible read error: a much larger clone is one base away. CDR3: CASGGVSYGYTF. CDR3 in DNA: TGTGCCAGCGGCGGAGTCTCCTATGGCTACACCTTC. The chain uses TRBV9 and TRBJ1-2; D remains ambiguous. The CDR3 sequence is 12 residues long. Trimming removed 7 bases from V and 4 bases from J, with 11 bases in between. Germline-derived CDR1 and CDR2 are SGDLS and YYNGEE.

This clonotype was counted many times. The chain is built from TRBV18 and TRBJ2-3; 7 bases agree with TRBD2. Germline V lookup: CDR1 KGHSH, CDR2 LQKENI. The CDR3 contains 15 residues. V shed 6 bases and J 2 bases; nucleotides not matched to a gene: 8. The DNA for the CDR3 is TGTGCCAGCTCTCCTGAGAGCGGGGACACAGATACGCAGTATTTT. Protein product: CASSPESGDTDTQYF.

The genes are TRBV6-5 and TRBJ1-2; D gene ambiguous. CDR3 length: 14 amino acids. Germline assignment: CDR1 MNHEY and CDR2 SVGAGI. V lost 3 bases and J 6 bases, leaving 14 bases between the germline ends. This CDR3 reads CASSYEGSSNGYTF. The CDR3 coding sequence is TGTGCCAGCAGTTATGAGGGCTCATCCAATGGCTACACCTTC.

The chain uses TRBV7-9 and TRBJ2-7; possible D gene TRBD2, 5 bases. The germline V gene encodes CDR1 SEHNR and CDR2 FQNEAQ (reference sequence). V was clipped by 5 bases and J by 2 bases, with 16 bases between them. This CDR3 is built from 15 residues. The DNA for the CDR3 is TGTGCCAGCAGCGCCAGGACCGGGAACCCCTACGAGCAGTACTTC. This codes for CASSARTGNPYEQYF.

This clonotype was counted ten times or more. This chain links TRBV4-2 with TRBJ2-7; D not certain. Germline V gene sequence: CDR1 LGHNA, CDR2 YNFKEQ. This CDR3 comprises 15 residues. The V gene lost 0 bases and the J gene lost 0 bases, with 9 bases spanning the gap. CDR3 DNA sequence: TGTGCCAGCAGCCAAGAGGCTTCGAGCTCCTACGAGCAGTACTTC. This gives the protein CASSQEASSSYEQYF.

This clonotype was counted a few times. The gene calls are TRBV6-2 or TRBV6-3 and TRBJ1-2, with 10 nucleotides matching TRBD1. V trimming: 0 bases; J trimming: 5 bases; junction bases outside the gene matches: 3. Germline V CDR1 and CDR2: MNHEY, SVGEGT. The CDR3 has 15 amino acids. The CDR3 sequence is CASSYSTGGAYGYTF. CDR3 nucleotides: TGTGCCAGCAGTTACTCGACAGGGGGCGCGTATGGCTACACCTTC.